This TCR beta chain derives from a study of post-analysis software for immune sequencing data. Study-level points and caveats: In patients, five or six TRBV segments were more frequent than in controls, with TRBV5-6, TRBV5-1 and TRBV20-1 among them.

Comments on this clonotype: Its specificity is not known.

Prepared libraries of TCR beta cDNA carried unique molecular identifiers. Once about 0.95 to 10 million T cells were used, a few hundred thousand cDNA molecules resulted. TCRdb used MiXCR to reprocess the PCR reads, holding one entry per CDR3 protein. The sample shows hundreds of thousands of distinct CDR3 sequences, roughly three fifths of them seen only once. Germline assignment: CDR1 SQVTM and CDR2 ANQGSEA. This CDR3 comprises 11 residues. V was shortened by 7 bases and J by 8 bases, with 12 bases between the two germline ends. V gene TRBV29-1 combines with J gene TRBJ2-4; D is unresolved. Sequenced: blood. This TCR was sampled from a girl aged 2 to 9 with multiple sclerosis. The CDR3 nucleotides are TGCAGCGCTCTGAGTGGGGACATTCAGTACTTC. It specifies CSALSGDIQYF.